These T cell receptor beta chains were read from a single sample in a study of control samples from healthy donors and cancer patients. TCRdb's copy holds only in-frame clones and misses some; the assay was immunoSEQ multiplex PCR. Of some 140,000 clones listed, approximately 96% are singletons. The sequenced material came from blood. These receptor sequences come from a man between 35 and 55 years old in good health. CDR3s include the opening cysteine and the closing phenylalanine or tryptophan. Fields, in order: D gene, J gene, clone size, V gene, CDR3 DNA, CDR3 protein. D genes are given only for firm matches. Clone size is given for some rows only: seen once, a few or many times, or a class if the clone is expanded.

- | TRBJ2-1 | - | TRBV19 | TGTGCCAGTACGGCGGTAGGAAACAATGAGCAGTTCTTC | CASTAVGNNEQFF
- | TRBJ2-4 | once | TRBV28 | TGTGCCAGCAGTCCGGGCCGCAAACTAAACATTCAGTACTTC | CASSPGRKLNIQYF
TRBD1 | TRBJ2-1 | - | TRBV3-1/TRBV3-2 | TGTGCCAGCAGCCTCTCCGGGACAGCGTACTACAATGAGCAGTTCTTC | CASSLSGTAYYNEQFF
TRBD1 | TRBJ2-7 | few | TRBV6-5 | TGTGCCAGCAGCTCCGGGACAGGGGGGTCCTACGAGCAGTACTTC | CASSSGTGGSYEQYF
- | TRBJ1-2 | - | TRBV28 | TGTGCCAGCAGCCGGGGGGGGTTTAACTATGGCTACACCTTC | CASSRGGFNYGYTF
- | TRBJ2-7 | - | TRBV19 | TGTGCCAGTAGCCTATCAGCGGGTTTATACGAGCAGTACTTC | CASSLSAGLYEQYF
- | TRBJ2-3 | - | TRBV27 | TGTGCCAGCAGTCCCCATAGCACAGATACGCAGTATTTT | CASSPHSTDTQYF
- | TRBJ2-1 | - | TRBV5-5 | TGTGCCAGCAGCCCCGTGGGTGGGACAGCGGGACAAAGGGCGCAGTTCTTC | CASSPVGGTAGQRAQFF
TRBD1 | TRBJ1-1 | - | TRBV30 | TGTGCCTGGAACGGCAGGGGGCGAACTGAAGCTTTCTTT | CAWNGRGRTEAFF
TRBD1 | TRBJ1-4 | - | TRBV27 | TGTGCCAGCAGTTCGCTGGAGGGGGCTTTAGGAAAACTGTTTTTT | CASSSLEGALGKLFF
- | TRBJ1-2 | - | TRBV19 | TGTGCCAGTACAACCCCGGTGGCAGGGGTAAGCTATGGCTACACCTTC | CASTTPVAGVSYGYTF
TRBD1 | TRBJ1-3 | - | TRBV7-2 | TGTGCCAGCAGCTTCGGGACAGATTCTGGAAACACCATATATTTT | CASSFGTDSGNTIYF
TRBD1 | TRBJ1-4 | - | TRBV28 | TGTGCCAGCAGTTTCCTAGGGGGACAGACTAAAAAACTGTTTTTT | CASSFLGGQTKKLFF
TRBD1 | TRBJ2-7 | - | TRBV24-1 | TGTGCCACCAGTGACCCTGCAGGGGGTGGGGAGCAGTACTTC | CATSDPAGGGEQYF
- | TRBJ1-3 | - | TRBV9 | TGTGCCAGCAGCGTCCGTAGAGACCCCGGACAGTCCTCTGGAAACACCATATATTTT | CASSVRRDPGQSSGNTIYF
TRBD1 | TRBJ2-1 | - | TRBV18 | TGTGCCAGCTCACTCCTTACAGGGGGCTCCTACAATGAGCAGTTCTTC | CASSLLTGGSYNEQFF
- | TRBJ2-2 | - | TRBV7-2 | TGTGCCAGCAGCTTAGGGGGTAGCACCGGGGAGCTGTTTTTT | CASSLGGSTGELFF
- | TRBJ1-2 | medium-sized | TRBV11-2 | TGTGCCAGCAGCGCGCAGGGTACCTATGGCTACACCTTC | CASSAQGTYGYTF
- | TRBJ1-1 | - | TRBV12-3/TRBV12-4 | TGTGCCAGCAGTTGGGCAAGGGACACTGAAGCTTTCTTT | CASSWARDTEAFF
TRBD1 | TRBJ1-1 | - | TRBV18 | TGTGCCAGCTCACGCGCGCCGGGACAGGGGAACACTGAAGCTTTCTTT | CASSRAPGQGNTEAFF
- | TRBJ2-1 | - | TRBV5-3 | TGTGCCAGATTCCTCGGGGGGCCATACAATGAGCAGTTCTTC | CARFLGGPYNEQFF
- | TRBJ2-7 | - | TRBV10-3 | TGTGCCATCAGTGAGGCAGGACAATACTACGAGCAGTACTTC | CAISEAGQYYEQYF
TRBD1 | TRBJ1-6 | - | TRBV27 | TGTGCCAGCAGTGCCTCGACAGGGAGGGCCCCCTATAATTCACCCCTCCACTTT | CASSASTGRAPYNSPLHF
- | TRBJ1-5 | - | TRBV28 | TGTGCCAGCAGTTTCCGAAATAGCAATCAGCCCCAGCATTTT | CASSFRNSNQPQHF
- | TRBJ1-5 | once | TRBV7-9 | TGTGCCAGCAGCTTAGAAGGGAACCCTAATCAGCCCCAGCATTTT | CASSLEGNPNQPQHF
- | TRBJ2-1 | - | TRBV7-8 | TGTGCCAGCAATCTGTTAGTTAACAATGAGCAGTTCTTC | CASNLLVNNEQFF
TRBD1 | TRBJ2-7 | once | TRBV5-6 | TGTGCCAGCAGCTTGGCTGGGACAGGGTTCTACGAGCAGTACTTC | CASSLAGTGFYEQYF
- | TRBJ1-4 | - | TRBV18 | TGTGCCAGCTCAACCTCTTGGGGGGCTGCGAATGAAAAACTGTTTTTT | CASSTSWGAANEKLFF
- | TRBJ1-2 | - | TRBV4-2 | TGTGCCAGCAGCCCCTCGGGGACGGAGTATGGCTACACCTTC | CASSPSGTEYGYTF